This TCR beta chain was captured by sequencing in a study of T cell responses to AZD1222 COVID-19 vaccine. Sequenced by immunoSEQ multiplex PCR; TCRdb stores in-frame clones only, minus some. This sample has approximately 75,000 clones, with about nine tenths found just once. General study points: Spike-wide vaccine-associated CD4 TCRs dominated at 160-218 and 743-854. Epitopes outside B.1.351 and B.1.1.7 mutated regions reportedly drew nearly half of spike TCRs. At study baseline, merely five or six AZD1222 recipients were seropositive. There were repertoire samples only from the period after the peak T cell response.

Germline assignment: CDR1 MGHDK and CDR2 SYGVNS. Trimming shortened V by 3 bases and J by 9 bases, and 14 bases separated the two germline ends. The CDR3 sequence is 14 residues long. A word on this clone: Antigen specificity is unknown.

The starting material was peripheral blood, obtained 28 days after the second AZD1222 dose. This TCR was sampled from an adult who received the AZD1222 COVID-19 vaccine. The gene calls are TRBV25-1 and TRBJ1-4; no firm D call. The CDR3 is CASSDAQPVKKLFF. The CDR3 DNA reads as TGTGCCAGCAGTGATGCACAGCCCGTCAAAAAACTGTTTTTT.